This T cell receptor beta chain is drawn from a study of PD-L1 blockade in urothelial cancer. The study enrolled patients with locally advanced or metastatic urothelial carcinoma. The table came from immunoSEQ multiplex PCR; TCRdb's copy has only in-frame clones and leaves some out. The profile shows 35,000 to 45,000 clones, approximately 82% of them singletons. The CDR3 consists of 15 residues. Trimming removed 6 bases from V and 7 bases from J; junction bases left unmatched: 10. The germline V gene has CDR1 LNHDA and CDR2 SQIVND (reference sequence). This receptor was taken from a man between 60 and 75 years old with urothelial cancer. The gene calls are TRBV19 and TRBJ1-5; the match to TRBD1 covers 9 bases. The sequenced sample was PBMCs, obtained around atezolizumab (anti-PD-L1) treatment. The CDR3 DNA follows: TGTGCCAGTAGCAAAACAGGGGGCGTTGAGCAGCCCCAGCATTTT. Translating gives CASSKTGGVEQPQHF.